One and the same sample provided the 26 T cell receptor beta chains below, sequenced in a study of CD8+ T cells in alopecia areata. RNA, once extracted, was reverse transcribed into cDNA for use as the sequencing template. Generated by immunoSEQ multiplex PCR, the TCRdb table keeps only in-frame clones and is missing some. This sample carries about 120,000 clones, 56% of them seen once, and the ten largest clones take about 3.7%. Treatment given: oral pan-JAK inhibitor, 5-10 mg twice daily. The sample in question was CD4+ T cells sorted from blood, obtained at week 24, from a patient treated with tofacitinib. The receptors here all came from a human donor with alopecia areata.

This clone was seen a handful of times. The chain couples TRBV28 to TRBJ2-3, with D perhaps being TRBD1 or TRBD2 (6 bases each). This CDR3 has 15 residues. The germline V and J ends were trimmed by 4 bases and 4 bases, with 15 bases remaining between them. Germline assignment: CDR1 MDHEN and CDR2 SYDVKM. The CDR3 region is CASSSIRGPADTQYF. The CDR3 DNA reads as TGTGCCAGCAGTTCCATCCGGGGGCCGGCAGATACGCAGTATTTT.

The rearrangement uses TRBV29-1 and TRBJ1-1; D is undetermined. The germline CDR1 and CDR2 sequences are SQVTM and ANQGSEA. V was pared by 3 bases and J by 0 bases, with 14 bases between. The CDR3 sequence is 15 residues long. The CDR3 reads CSVDDGVRMNTEAFF. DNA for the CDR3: TGCAGCGTTGATGATGGGGTTCGCATGAACACTGAAGCTTTCTTT.

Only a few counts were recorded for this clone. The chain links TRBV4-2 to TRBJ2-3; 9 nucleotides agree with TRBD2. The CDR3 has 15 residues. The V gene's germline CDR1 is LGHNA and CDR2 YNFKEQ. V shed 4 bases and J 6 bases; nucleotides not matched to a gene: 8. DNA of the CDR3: TGTGCCAGCAGCCCACTGGCGGGGGGGCTGGATACGCAGTATTTT. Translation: CASSPLAGGLDTQYF.

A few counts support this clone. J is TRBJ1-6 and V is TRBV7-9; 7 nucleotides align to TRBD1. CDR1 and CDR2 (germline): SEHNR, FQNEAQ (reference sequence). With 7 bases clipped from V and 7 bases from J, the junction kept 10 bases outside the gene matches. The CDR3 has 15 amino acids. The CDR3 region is CASNRGGSSNSPLHF. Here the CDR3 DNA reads TGTGCCAGCAACCGAGGGGGCAGTTCCAATTCACCCCTCCACTTT.

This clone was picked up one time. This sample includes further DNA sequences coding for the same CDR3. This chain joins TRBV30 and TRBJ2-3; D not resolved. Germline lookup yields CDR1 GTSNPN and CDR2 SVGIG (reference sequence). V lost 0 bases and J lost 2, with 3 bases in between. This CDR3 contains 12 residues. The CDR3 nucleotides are TGTGCCTGGAGTGTGTTCACAGATACGCAGTATTTT. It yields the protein CAWSVFTDTQYF.

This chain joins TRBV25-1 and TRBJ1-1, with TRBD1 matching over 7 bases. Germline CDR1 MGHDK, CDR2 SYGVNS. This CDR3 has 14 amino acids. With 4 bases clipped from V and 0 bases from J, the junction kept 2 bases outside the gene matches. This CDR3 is CASSADRVNTEAFF. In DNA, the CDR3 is TGTGCCAGCAGTGCTGACAGGGTGAACACTGAAGCTTTCTTT.

The CDR3 region is CASSSSGAHRGEQFF. As DNA, the CDR3 is TGTGCCAGCAGCTCGTCCGGGGCCCACCGGGGTGAGCAGTTCTTC. This chain connects TRBV7-2 to TRBJ2-1, with D perhaps given as TRBD1 or TRBD2 (5 bases each). Germline CDR1 SGHTA, CDR2 FQGNSA. Between the trimmed V and J ends, which lost 4 bases and 9 bases, there was a span of 19 bases. CDR3 length equals 15 residues.

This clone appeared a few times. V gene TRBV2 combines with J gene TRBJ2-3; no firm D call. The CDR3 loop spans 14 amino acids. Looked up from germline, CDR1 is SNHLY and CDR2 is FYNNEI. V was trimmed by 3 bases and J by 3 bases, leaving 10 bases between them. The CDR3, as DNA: TGTGCCAGCAGTGATGCCCCACGGACAGATACGCAGTATTTT. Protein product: CASSDAPRTDTQYF.

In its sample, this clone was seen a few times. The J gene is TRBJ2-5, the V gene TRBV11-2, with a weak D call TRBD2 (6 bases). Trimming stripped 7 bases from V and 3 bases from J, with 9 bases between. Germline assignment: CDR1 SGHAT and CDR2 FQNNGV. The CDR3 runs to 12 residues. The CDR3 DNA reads TGTGCCAGCATTGGAGGGGAAGAGACCCAGTACTTC. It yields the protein CASIGGEETQYF.

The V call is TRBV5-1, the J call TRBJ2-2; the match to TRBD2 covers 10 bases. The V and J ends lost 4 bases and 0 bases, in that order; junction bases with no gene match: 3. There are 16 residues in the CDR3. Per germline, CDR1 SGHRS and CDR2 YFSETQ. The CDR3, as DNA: TGCGCCAGCAGCCCTAGCGGGGGCCCGAACACCGGGGAGCTGTTTTTT. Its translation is CASSPSGGPNTGELFF.

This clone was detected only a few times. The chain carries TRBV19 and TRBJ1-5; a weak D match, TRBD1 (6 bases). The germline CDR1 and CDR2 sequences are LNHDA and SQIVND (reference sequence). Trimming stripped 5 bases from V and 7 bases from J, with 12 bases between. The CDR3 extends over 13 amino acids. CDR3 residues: CASSSDSSQPQHF. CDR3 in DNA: TGTGCCAGTAGTTCGGACAGCAGCCAGCCCCAGCATTTT. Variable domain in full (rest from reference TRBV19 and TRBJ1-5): DGGITQSPKYLFRKEGQNVTLSCEQNLNHDAMYWYRQDPGQGLRLIYYSQIVNDFQKGDIAEGYSVSREKKESFPLTVTSAQKNPTAFYLCASSSDSSQPQHFGDGTRLSIL.

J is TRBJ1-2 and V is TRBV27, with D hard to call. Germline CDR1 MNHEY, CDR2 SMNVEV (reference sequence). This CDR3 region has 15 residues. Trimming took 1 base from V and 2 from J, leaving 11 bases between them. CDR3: CASSLFPAANYGYTF. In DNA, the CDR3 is TGTGCCAGCAGTTTATTCCCGGCAGCAAACTATGGCTACACCTTC.

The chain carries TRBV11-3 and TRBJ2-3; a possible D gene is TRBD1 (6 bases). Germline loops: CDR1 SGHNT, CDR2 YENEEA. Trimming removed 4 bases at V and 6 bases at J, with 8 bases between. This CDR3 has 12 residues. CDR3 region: CASSSRGDTQYF. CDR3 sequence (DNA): TGTGCCAGCAGCTCAAGGGGGGATACGCAGTATTTT.

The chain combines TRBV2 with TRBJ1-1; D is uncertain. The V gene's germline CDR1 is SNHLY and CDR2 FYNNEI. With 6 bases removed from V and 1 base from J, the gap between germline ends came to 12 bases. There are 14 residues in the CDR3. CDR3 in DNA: TGTGCCAGCAGCCACTGGACGGAGAACACTGAAGCTTTCTTT. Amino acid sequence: CASSHWTENTEAFF.

The CDR3 bases are TGTGCCAGCAGCTTACAGGGGCGTGGTTATGGCTACACCTTC. This gives the protein CASSLQGRGYGYTF. The rearrangement joins TRBV7-9 to TRBJ1-2, with TRBD1 as a possible D gene (6 bases). The CDR3 is 14 residues long. The V and J ends lost 2 bases and 5 bases respectively, with 12 bases between them. The V gene's germline CDR1 is SEHNR and CDR2 FQNEAQ (reference sequence).

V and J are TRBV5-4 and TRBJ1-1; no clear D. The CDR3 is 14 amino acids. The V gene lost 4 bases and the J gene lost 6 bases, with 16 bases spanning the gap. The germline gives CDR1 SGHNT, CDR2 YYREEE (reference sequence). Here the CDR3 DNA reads TGTGCCAGCAGCGTAAAGGAGCCTTCCCCTGAAGCTTTCTTT. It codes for CASSVKEPSPEAFF. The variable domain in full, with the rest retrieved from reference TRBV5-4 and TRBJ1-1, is ETGVTQSPTHLIKTRGQQVTLRCSSQSGHNTVSWYQQALGQGPQFIFQYYREEENGRGNFPPRFSGLQFPNYSSELNVNALELDDSALYLCASSVKEPSPEAFFGQGTRLTVV.

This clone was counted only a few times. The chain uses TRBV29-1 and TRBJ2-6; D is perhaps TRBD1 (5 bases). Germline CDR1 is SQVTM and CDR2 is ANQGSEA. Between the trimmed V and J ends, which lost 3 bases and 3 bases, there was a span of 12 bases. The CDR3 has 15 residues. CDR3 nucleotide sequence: TGCAGCGTTGAGTCAGGGAAAGATGGGGCCAACGTCCTGACTTTC. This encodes CSVESGKDGANVLTF.

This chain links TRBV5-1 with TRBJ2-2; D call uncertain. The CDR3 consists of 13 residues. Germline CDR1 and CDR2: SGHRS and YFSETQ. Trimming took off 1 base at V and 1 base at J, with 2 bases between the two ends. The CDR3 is CASSLRNTGELFF. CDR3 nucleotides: TGCGCCAGCAGCTTGAGGAACACCGGGGAGCTGTTTTTT.

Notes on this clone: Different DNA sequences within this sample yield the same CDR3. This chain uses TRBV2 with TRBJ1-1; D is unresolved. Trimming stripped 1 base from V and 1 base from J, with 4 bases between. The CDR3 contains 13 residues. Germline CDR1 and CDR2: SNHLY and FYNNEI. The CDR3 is CASSEERNTEAFF. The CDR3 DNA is TGTGCCAGCAGTGAAGAGAGGAACACTGAAGCTTTCTTT.

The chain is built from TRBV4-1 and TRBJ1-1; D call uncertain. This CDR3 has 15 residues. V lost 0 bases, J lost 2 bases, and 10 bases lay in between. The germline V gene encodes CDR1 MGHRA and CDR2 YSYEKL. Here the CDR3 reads CASSQDHGRNTEAFF. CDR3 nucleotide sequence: TGCGCCAGCAGCCAAGATCACGGTCGTAACACTGAAGCTTTCTTT.

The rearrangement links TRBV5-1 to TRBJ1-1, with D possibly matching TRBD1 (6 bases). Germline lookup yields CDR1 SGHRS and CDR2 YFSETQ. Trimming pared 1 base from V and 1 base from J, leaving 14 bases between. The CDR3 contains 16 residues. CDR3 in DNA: TGCGCCAGCAGCTTGTCGGGGGCAGGAACGAACACTGAAGCTTTCTTT. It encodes CASSLSGAGTNTEAFF.

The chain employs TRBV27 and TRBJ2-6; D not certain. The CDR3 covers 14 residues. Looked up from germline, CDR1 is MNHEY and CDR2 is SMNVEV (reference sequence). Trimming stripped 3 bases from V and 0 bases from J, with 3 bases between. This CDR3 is CASSLSSGANVLTF. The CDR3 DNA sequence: TGTGCCAGCAGTTTGAGCTCTGGGGCCAACGTCCTGACTTTC. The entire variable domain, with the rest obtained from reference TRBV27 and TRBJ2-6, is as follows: EAQVTQNPRYLITVTGKKLTVTCSQNMNHEYMSWYRQDPGLGLRQIYYSMNVEVTDKGDVPEGYKVSRKEKRNFPLILESPSPNQTSLYFCASSLSSGANVLTFGAGSRLTVL.

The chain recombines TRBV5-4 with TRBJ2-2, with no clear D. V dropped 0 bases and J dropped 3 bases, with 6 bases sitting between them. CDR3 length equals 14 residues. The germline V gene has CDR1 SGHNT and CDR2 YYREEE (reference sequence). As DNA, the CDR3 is TGTGCCAGCAGCTTGGGTTCTGACACCGGGGAGCTGTTTTTT. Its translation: CASSLGSDTGELFF.

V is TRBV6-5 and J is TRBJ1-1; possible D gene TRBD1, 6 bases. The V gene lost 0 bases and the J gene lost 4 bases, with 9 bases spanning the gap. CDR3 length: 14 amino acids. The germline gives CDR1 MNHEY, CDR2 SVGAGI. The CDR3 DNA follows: TGTGCCAGCAGTTACTCAGGGACAATCACTGAAGCTTTCTTT. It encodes CASSYSGTITEAFF.

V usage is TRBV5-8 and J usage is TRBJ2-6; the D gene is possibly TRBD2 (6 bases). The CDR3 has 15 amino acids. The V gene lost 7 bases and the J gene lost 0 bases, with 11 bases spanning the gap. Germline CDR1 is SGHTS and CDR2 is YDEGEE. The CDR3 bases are TGTGCCAGCCCCGGACTACCCTCTGGGGCCAACGTCCTGACTTTC. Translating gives CASPGLPSGANVLTF. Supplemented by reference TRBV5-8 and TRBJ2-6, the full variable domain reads EAGVTQSPTHLIKTRGQQATLRCSPISGHTSVYWYQQALGLGLQFLLWYDEGEERNRGNFPPRFSGRQFPNYSSELNVNALELEDSALYLCASPGLPSGANVLTFGAGSRLTVL.

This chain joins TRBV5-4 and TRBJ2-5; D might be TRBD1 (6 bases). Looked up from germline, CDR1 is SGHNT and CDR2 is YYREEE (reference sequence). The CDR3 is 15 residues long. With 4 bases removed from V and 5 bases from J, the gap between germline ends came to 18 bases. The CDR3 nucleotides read TGTGCCAGCAGCCTAGAGGTGGGGGCCCCGGAGACCCAGTACTTC. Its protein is CASSLEVGAPETQYF.